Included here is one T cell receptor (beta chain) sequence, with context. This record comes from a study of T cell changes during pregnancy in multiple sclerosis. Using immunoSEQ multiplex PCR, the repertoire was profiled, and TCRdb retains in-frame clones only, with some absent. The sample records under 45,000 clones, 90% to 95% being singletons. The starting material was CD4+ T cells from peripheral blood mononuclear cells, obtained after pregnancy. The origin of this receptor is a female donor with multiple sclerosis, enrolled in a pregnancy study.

CDR3 bases: TGTGCCAGCAGCCAACAGGGTTACGGCACTGAAGCTTTCTTT. Residues: CASSQQGYGTEAFF. The rearrangement joins TRBV6-1 to TRBJ1-1; TRBD1 might be the D (6 bases). The germline V and J ends were trimmed by 6 bases and 4 bases, with 15 bases remaining between them. The CDR3 is 14 amino acids. The germline V gene encodes CDR1 MNHNS and CDR2 SASEGT.